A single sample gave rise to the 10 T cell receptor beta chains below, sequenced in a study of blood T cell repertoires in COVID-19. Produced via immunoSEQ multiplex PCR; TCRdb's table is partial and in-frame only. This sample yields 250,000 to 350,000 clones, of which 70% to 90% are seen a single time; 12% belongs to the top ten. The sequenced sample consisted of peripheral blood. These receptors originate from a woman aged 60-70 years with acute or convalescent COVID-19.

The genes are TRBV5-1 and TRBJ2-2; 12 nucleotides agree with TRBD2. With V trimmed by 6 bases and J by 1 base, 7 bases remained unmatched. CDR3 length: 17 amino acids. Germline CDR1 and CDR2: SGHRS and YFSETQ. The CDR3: CASIPQTSGRNTGELFF. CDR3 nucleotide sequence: TGCGCCAGCATCCCCCAGACTAGCGGGAGGAACACCGGGGAGCTGTTTTTT.

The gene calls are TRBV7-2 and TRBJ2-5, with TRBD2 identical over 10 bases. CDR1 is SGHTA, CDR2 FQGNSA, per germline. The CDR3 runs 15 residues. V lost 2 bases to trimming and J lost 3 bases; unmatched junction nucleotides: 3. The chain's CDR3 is CASSLPSGRKETQYF. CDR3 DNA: TGTGCCAGCAGCTTACCTAGCGGGAGAAAAGAGACCCAGTACTTC.

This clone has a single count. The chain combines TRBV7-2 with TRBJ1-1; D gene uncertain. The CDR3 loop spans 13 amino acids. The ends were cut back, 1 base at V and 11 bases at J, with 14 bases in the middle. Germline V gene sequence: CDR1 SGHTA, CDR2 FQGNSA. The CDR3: CASSLGSPEGAFF. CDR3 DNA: TGTGCCAGCAGCTTAGGCTCGCCCGAGGGTGCTTTCTTT.

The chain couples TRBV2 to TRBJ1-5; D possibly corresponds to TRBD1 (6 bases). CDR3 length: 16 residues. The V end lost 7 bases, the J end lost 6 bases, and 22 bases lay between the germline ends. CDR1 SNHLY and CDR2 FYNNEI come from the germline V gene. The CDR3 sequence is CASTYRVGVSTQPQHF. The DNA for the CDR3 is TGTGCCAGCACATACAGGGTGGGGGTGTCAACTCAGCCCCAGCATTTT. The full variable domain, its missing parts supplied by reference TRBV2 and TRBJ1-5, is EPEVTQTPSHQVTQMGQEVILRCVPISNHLYFYWYRQILGQKVEFLVSFYNNEISEKSEIFDDQFSVERPDGSNFTLKIRSTKLEDSAMYFCASTYRVGVSTQPQHFGDGTRLSIL.

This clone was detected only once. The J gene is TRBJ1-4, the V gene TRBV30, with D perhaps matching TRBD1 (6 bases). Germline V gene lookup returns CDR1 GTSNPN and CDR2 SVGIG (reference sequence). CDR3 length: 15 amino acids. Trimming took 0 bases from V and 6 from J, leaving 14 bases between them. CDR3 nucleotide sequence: TGTGCCTGGAGTGTACTTGGGCAGGGGTATGAAAAACTGTTTTTT. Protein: CAWSVLGQGYEKLFF.

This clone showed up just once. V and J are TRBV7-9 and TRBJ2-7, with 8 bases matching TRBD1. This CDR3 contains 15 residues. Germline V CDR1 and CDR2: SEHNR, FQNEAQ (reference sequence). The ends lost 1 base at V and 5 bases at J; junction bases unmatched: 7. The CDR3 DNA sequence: TGTGCCAGCAGCTTAGGAGTCAGGGGGCTCAACGAGCAGTACTTC. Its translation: CASSLGVRGLNEQYF.

DNA of the CDR3: TGTGCCAGCTCACCTGGGGAGAACTACGAGCAGTACTTC. It is translated as CASSPGENYEQYF. The V and J genes are TRBV18 and TRBJ2-7; tentative D call: TRBD2 (5 bases). Per the germline V gene, CDR1 is KGHSH and CDR2 is LQKENI. V lost 3 bases to trimming and J lost 3 bases, with 9 bases between them. This CDR3 spans 13 amino acids. The variable domain in full, with the rest retrieved from reference TRBV18 and TRBJ2-7, is NAGVMQNPRHLVRRRGQEARLRCSPMKGHSHVYWYRQLPEEGLKFMVYLQKENIIDESGMPKERFSAEFPKEGPSILRIQQVVRGDSAAYFCASSPGENYEQYFGPGTRLTVT.

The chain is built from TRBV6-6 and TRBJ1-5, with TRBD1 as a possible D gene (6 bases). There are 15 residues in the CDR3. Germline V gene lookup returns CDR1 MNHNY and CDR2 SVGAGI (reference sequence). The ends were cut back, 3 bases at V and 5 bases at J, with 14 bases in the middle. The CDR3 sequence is CASSYPDSRDQPQHF. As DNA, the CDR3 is TGTGCCAGCAGTTATCCGGACAGCAGAGATCAGCCCCAGCATTTT.

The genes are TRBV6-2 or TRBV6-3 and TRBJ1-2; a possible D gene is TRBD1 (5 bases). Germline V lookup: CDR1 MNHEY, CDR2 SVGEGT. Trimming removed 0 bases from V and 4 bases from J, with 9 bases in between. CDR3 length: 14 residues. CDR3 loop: CASSYSTGVYGYTF. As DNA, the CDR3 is TGTGCCAGCAGTTACTCTACAGGCGTCTATGGCTACACCTTC.

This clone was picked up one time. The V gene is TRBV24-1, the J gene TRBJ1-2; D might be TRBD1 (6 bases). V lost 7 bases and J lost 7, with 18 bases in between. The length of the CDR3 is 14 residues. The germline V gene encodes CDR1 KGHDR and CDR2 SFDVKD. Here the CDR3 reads CATSPPQGSRGYTF. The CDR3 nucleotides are TGTGCCACCAGCCCCCCCCAGGGGTCGCGTGGCTACACCTTC.